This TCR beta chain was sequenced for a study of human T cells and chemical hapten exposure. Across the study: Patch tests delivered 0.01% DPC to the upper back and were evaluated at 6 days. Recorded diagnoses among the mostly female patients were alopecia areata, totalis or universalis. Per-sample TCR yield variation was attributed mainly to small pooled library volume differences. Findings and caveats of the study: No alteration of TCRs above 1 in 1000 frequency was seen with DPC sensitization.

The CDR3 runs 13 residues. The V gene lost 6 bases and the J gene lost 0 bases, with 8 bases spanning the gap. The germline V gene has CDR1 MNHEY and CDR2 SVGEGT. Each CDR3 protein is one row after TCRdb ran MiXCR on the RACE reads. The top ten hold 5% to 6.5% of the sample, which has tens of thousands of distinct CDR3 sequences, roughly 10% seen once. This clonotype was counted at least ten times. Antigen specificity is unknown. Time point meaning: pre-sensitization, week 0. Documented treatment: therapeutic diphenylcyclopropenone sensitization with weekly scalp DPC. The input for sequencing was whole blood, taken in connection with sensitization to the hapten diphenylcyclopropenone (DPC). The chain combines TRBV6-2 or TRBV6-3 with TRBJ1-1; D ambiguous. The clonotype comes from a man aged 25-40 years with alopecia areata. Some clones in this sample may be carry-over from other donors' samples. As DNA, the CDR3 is TGTGCCAGCAGGCCCACAATGAACACTGAAGCTTTCTTT. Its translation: CASRPTMNTEAFF.